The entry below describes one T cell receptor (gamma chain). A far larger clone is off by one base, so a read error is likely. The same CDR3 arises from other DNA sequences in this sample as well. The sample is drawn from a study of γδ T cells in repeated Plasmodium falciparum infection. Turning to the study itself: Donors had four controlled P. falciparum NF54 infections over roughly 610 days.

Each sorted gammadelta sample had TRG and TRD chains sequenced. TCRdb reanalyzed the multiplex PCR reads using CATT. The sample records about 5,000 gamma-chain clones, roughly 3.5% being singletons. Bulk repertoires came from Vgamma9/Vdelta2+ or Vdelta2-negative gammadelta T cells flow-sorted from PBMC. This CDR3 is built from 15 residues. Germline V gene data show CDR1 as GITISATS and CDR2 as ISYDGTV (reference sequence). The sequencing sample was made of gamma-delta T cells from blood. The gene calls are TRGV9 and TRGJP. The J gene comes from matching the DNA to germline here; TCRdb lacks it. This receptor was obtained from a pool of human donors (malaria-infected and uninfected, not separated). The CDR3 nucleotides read TGTGCCTTGTGGGATTCCGAGTTGGGCAAAAAGATCAAGGTATTT. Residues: CALWDSELGKKIKVF.